The 15 T cell receptor beta chains listed next were all sequenced from one sample in a study of tumor-infiltrating lymphocytes in primary liver carcinoma. Without any cell sorting, about 20-32 mg of bulk tissue yielded co-extracted RNA and DNA. A constant-region primer served to make TCR beta cDNA from roughly 500 ng total RNA. The TCR beta library was amplified through three nested multiplex PCR rounds in a modified ARM-PCR procedure. Amplification in the first two PCR rounds was performed using TRBV1-TRBV30 forward primers and a C-beta reverse primer for around 11 cycles each. MiXCR, run by TCRdb on the multiplex PCR reads, gives a single entry per CDR3 protein. The repertoire holds approximately 100,000 distinct CDR3 sequences, with about 62% as singletons. Sequencing was performed on liver tumor tissue from sampling region 2. The subset is: tumor region T2, inferior pole. The receptors stem from a woman aged 60-75 years with primary liver carcinoma and hepatitis B virus infection.

This clonotype was counted between two and nine times. J is TRBJ1-5 and V is TRBV28; unclear D gene. The ends were cut back, 3 bases at V and 3 bases at J, with 15 bases in the middle. CDR1 MDHEN and CDR2 SYDVKM come from the germline V gene. The CDR3 extends over 16 amino acids. CDR3 loop: CASSFTGNIVNQPQHF. CDR3 bases: TGTGCCAGCAGTTTTACCGGGAATATCGTCAATCAGCCCCAGCATTTT.

Concerning this clonotype itself: One junction end disagrees with the germline gene, perhaps due to a read error. The chain links TRBV11-1 to TRBJ2-2; D perhaps matches TRBD2 (5 bases). Germline V lookup: CDR1 SGHAT, CDR2 FQDESV (reference sequence). The CDR3 covers 14 residues. The CDR3 loop reads CASRPSLETGEPFF. CDR3 coding DNA: TGCGCCAGCAGACCGAGCCTTGAAACCGGGGAGCCGTTTTTT.

About this clonotype: A read error may account for a junction end that differs from germline. The V call is TRBV28, the J call TRBJ1-1, with D unclear. This CDR3 has 15 residues. Germline values: CDR1 MDHEN, CDR2 SYDVKM. The CDR3 bases are TGTGGCAGCTCGAAGGGCGTCCCATGGAACACTGAAGCTTTCTTT. As protein: CGSSKGVPWNTEAFF.

This clonotype was detected a few times. The CDR3, as DNA: TGTGCCAGCAGTGACCGACAGGGGACCTACACCTTC. Residues: CASSDRQGTYTF. The J gene is TRBJ1-2, the V gene TRBV6-4; TRBD1 matches 8 bases. The CDR3 runs to 12 residues. Per the germline V gene, CDR1 is MRHNA and CDR2 is SNTAGT. J lost 10 bases, V lost 2 bases, and 3 bases had no gene match.

This clonotype was observed at least ten times. Likely a read error: the CDR3 ends without its conserved phenylalanine or tryptophan. The chain recombines TRBV11-2 with TRBJ1-4; D gene unclear. CDR1 is SGHAT and CDR2 is FQNNGV in the germline V gene. This CDR3 is 14 amino acids long. V lost 1 base to trimming and J lost 5 bases, with 8 bases between them. The CDR3 nucleotides read TGTGCCAGCAGCTTAGGAGGGATAAATGAAAAACTGTTTCTT. The encoded protein is CASSLGGINEKLFL.

In this sample, this clonotype turned up once. A much larger clone is a single base away; this may be a read error. J is TRBJ2-6 and V is TRBV5-6, with D possibly being TRBD1 (5 bases). CDR1 is SGHDT, CDR2 YYEEEE, per germline. V gave up 3 bases and J gave up 4 bases, with 14 bases separating them. The CDR3 has 16 amino acids. The CDR3 protein is CASSSISRVGANVLTF. The CDR3 DNA reads as TGTGCCAGCAGCTCGATCAGCAGGGTCGGGGCCAACGTCCTGACTTTC.

This clonotype was counted at least ten times. This chain joins TRBV28 and TRBJ2-7; D is possibly TRBD1 (6 bases). Per the germline V gene, CDR1 is MDHEN and CDR2 is SYDVKM. The ends were cut back, 3 bases at V and 3 bases at J, with 12 bases in the middle. CDR3 length: 14 amino acids. CDR3 residues: CASSFQQGNYEQYF. CDR3 in DNA: TGTGCCAGCAGTTTCCAACAGGGCAACTACGAGCAGTACTTC.

This clonotype has a count of ten or more. The chain uses TRBV14 and TRBJ2-7; 10 nucleotides line up with TRBD2. In germline, CDR1 is SGHDN, CDR2 FVKESK. The V gene end was trimmed by 2 bases and the J gene end by 9 bases; junction bases not matched to a gene: 4. This CDR3 contains 13 residues. In nucleotides, the CDR3 is TGTGCCAGCAGCCAACTAGCGGGAGCAGGGCAGTACTTC. As protein: CASSQLAGAGQYF.

In regard to this clonotype: This may be a read error: a much more frequent sequence differs by one nucleotide. In this CDR3 the conserved last residue, phenylalanine or tryptophan, is missing, so a read error is likely. This chain links TRBV5-1 with TRBJ2-7, with D perhaps being TRBD1 or TRBD2 (5 bases each). CDR3 length equals 12 residues. Trimming removed 7 bases from V and 3 bases from J, with 11 bases in between. Germline V gives CDR1 SGHRS, CDR2 YFSETQ. CDR3 sequence reads: CASRDGFYEQYL. The CDR3 region has the DNA TGCGCCAGCCGGGACGGGTTCTACGAGCAGTACTTG.

Written as DNA, the CDR3 is TGCAGCGTCTTTGTGCCCAGCTGGTGGGCCGGGGTGAAGACCCAGTACTTC. Its protein is CSVFVPSWWAGVKTQYF. V is TRBV29-1 and J is TRBJ2-5, with a possible D match to TRBD2 (5 bases). V was trimmed by 6 bases and J by 6 bases, leaving 29 bases between them. CDR1 is SQVTM and CDR2 is ANQGSEA in the germline V gene. The CDR3 contains 17 residues.

The table lists this clonotype with a few counts. A read error may explain this, as a much larger clone is one base away. The genes are TRBV6-1 and TRBJ2-3, with 9 bases matching TRBD1. V lost 11 bases, J lost 3 bases, and 12 bases stayed unmatched. CDR1 and CDR2 from the germline V gene are MNHNS and SASEGT. This CDR3 contains 15 residues. CDR3 sequence (DNA): TGTGCCGGCCTACTCACAGGGGGCGCAACAGATACGCAGTATTTT. Amino acids: CAGLLTGGATDTQYF.

As to this clonotype: A clone one base away is much larger, so this may be a read error. The rearrangement uses TRBV6-2 or TRBV6-3 and TRBJ2-5, with D perhaps matching TRBD2 (6 bases). The CDR3 runs to 15 residues. Per the germline V gene, CDR1 is MNHEY and CDR2 is SVGEGT. This chain's CDR3 is CASSSGLRIQETRYF. In nucleotides, the CDR3 is TGTGCCAGCAGTTCGGGACTGAGGATCCAAGAGACCCGGTACTTC.

Comment on this clonotype: It may be a read error: a sequence one base away is much more abundant. The V call is TRBV28, the J call TRBJ2-2, with D tentatively TRBD1 (6 bases). Per the germline V gene, CDR1 is MDHEN and CDR2 is SYDVKM. The V end was cut by 5 bases, the J end by 5 bases, with 18 bases between. CDR3 length: 16 amino acids. CDR3 nucleotides: TGTGCCAGCAGTGGGACATGGCGACTAAGGACCGGGGAGCTGTTTTTT. This sequence encodes CASSGTWRLRTGELFF.

This chain connects TRBV20-1 to TRBJ2-7; 7 nucleotides agree with TRBD1. CDR3 length: 13 amino acids. CDR1 DFQATT and CDR2 SNEGSKA come from the germline V gene (reference sequence). The V gene end was trimmed by 6 bases and the J gene end by 3 bases; junction bases not matched to a gene: 8. The chain's CDR3 is CSAFDRERYEQYF. For the CDR3, the DNA is TGCAGTGCCTTTGACAGGGAACGCTACGAGCAGTACTTC.

This clonotype was detected ten times or more. CDR3 protein: CSVGGTSATGELFF. CDR3 bases: TGCAGCGTTGGTGGGACTAGCGCCACCGGGGAGCTGTTTTTT. This sequence joins TRBV29-1 and TRBJ2-2; 10 bases map to TRBD2. CDR1 and CDR2 from the germline V gene are SQVTM and ANQGSEA. V trimming: 4 bases; J trimming: 4 bases; junction bases outside the gene matches: 3. The CDR3 contains 14 residues.